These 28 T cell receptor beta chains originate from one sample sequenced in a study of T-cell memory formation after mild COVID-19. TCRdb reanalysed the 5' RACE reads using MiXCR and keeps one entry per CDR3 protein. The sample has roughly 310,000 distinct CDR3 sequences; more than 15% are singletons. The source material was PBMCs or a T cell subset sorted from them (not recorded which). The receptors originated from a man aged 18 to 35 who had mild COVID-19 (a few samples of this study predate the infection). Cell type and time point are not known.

The CDR3 DNA follows: TGCAGCGTTGAGGACACCGGGACAGGGAGGCATTTT. This encodes CSVEDTGTGRHF. The chain recombines TRBV29-1 with TRBJ1-5; 9 nucleotides align to TRBD1. The CDR3 is 12 residues long. V shed 3 bases, J shed 15 bases, and the junction held 9 bases outside the gene matches. Germline lookup yields CDR1 SQVTM and CDR2 ANQGSEA.

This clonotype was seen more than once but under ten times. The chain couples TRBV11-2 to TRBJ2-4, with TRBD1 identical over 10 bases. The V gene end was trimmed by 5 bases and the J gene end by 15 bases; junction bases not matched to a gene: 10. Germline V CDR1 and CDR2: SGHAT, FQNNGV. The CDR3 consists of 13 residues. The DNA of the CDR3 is TGTGCCAGCAGCATCCAGACAGGGGGCGTGGGGTACTTC. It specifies CASSIQTGGVGYF.

The CDR3 coding sequence is TGTGCCAGCAGTTATCGATCGTGGGGTTACCAAGAGACCCAGTACTTC. This codes for CASSYRSWGYQETQYF. The chain has TRBV6-2 or TRBV6-3 and TRBJ2-5, with unresolved D. V shed 3 bases and J shed 0 bases, with 14 bases lying between them. Germline CDR1 reads MNHEY; CDR2 reads SVGEGT. The CDR3 spans 16 residues.

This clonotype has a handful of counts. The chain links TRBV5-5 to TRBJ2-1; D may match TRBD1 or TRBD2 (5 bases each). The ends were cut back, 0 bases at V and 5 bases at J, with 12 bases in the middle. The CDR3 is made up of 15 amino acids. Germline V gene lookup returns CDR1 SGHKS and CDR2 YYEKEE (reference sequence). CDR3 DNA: TGTGCCAGCAGCTTGGATCCGGGACGAGACAATGAGCAGTTCTTC. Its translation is CASSLDPGRDNEQFF.

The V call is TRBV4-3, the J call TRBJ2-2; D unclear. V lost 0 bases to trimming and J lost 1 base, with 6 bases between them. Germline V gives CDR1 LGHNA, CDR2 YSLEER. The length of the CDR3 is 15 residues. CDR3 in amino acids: CASSQEWGNTGELFF. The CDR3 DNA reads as TGCGCCAGCAGCCAAGAGTGGGGGAACACCGGGGAGCTGTTTTTT.

The chain's CDR3 is CSVRTTGSYNEQFF. The CDR3 DNA sequence: TGCAGCGTCAGGACGACCGGCTCCTACAATGAGCAGTTCTTC. The rearrangement joins TRBV29-1 to TRBJ2-1, with D uncertain. Trimming removed 6 bases at V and 0 bases at J, with 12 bases between. CDR3 size: 14 residues. Per the germline V gene, CDR1 is SQVTM and CDR2 is ANQGSEA.

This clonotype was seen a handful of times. DNA for the CDR3: TGTGCCAGCAGCGCTCACCCAGGGACAGGGGGCAAAGGGTCGCAGTATTTT. Translation gives CASSAHPGTGGKGSQYF. This chain connects TRBV9 to TRBJ2-3; 12 bases map to TRBD1. V was pared by 3 bases and J by 10 bases, with 15 bases of the junction left unmatched. CDR1 and CDR2 (germline): SGDLS, YYNGEE. The CDR3 is made up of 17 amino acids.

CDR3 bases: TGTGCCAGCAGCTTAGATTTAGTCCCGACCCAGTACTTC. Its translation: CASSLDLVPTQYF. This chain connects TRBV7-9 to TRBJ2-5; D unclear. The germline V gene encodes CDR1 SEHNR and CDR2 FQNEAQ (reference sequence). The CDR3 extends over 13 amino acids. V was clipped by 1 base and J by 7 bases, with 10 bases between them.

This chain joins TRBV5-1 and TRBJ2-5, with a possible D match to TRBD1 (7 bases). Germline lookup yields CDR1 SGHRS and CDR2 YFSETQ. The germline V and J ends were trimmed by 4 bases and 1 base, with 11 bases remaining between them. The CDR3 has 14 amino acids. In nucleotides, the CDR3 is TGCGCCAGCAGCGGGGGGACAGTCCAAGAGACCCAGTACTTC. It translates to CASSGGTVQETQYF.

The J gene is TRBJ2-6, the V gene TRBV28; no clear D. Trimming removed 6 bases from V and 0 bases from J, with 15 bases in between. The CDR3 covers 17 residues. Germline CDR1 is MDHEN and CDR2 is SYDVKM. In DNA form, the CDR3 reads TGTGCCAGCAGCTTGAGGTCCAGAGGCTCTGGGGCCAACGTCCTGACTTTC. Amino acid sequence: CASSLRSRGSGANVLTF.

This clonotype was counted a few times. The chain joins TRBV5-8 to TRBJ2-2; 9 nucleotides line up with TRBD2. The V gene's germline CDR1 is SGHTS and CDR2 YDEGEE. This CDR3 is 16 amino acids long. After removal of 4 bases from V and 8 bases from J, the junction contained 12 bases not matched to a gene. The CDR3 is CASSTGLAEYSGELFF. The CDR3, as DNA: TGTGCCAGCAGCACGGGACTAGCCGAGTATTCGGGGGAGCTGTTTTTT.

The CDR3 DNA follows: TGTGCCAGCAGCTTAGGAGCGGGCCTGACTGAAAAACTGTTTTTT. It is translated as CASSLGAGLTEKLFF. This chain uses TRBV7-9 with TRBJ1-4; no clear D. The CDR3 runs to 15 residues. With 1 base removed from V and 7 bases from J, the gap between germline ends came to 13 bases. The germline V gene encodes CDR1 SEHNR and CDR2 FQNEAQ (reference sequence).

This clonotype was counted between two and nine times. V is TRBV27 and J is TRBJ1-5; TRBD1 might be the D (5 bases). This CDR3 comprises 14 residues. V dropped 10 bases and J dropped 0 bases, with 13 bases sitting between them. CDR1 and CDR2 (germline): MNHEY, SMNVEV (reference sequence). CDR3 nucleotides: TGTGCCAACTTCCAGGGTTATAGCAATCAGCCCCAGCATTTT. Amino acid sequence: CANFQGYSNQPQHF.

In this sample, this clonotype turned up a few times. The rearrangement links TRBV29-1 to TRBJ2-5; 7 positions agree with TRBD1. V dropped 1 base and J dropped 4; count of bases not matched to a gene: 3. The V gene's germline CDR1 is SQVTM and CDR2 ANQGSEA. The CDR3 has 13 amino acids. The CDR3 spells CSVEARTGETQYF. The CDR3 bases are TGCAGCGTTGAAGCAAGGACAGGAGAGACCCAGTACTTC.

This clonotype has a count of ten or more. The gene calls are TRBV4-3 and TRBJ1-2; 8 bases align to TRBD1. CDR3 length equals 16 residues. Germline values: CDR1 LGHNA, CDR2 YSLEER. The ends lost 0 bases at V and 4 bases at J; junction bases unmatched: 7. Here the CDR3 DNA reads TGCGCCAGCAGCCAAGATAGGGGCGGGACAGGCTATGGCTACACCTTC. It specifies CASSQDRGGTGYGYTF.

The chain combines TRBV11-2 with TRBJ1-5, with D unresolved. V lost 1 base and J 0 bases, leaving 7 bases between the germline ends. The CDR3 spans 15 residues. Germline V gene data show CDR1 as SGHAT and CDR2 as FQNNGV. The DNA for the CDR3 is TGTGCCAGCAGCTTAGCGGAGGGTAGCAATCAGCCCCAGCATTTT. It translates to CASSLAEGSNQPQHF.

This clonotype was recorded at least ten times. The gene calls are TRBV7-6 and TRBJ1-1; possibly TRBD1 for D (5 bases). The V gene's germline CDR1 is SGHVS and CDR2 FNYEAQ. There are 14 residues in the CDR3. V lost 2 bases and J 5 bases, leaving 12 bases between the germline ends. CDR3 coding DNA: TGTGCCAGCAGCTTACAGGGCGCGAATACTGAAGCTTTCTTT. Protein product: CASSLQGANTEAFF.

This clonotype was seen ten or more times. The CDR3 spells CASSSDWEGTTEAFF. The CDR3 DNA sequence: TGTGCCAGCAGCTCGGATTGGGAGGGTACCACTGAAGCTTTCTTT. The rearrangement joins TRBV7-2 to TRBJ1-1; D is unresolved. Germline CDR1 is SGHTA and CDR2 is FQGNSA. The CDR3 has 15 residues. V was cut by 4 bases and J by 4 bases, with 16 bases left in between.

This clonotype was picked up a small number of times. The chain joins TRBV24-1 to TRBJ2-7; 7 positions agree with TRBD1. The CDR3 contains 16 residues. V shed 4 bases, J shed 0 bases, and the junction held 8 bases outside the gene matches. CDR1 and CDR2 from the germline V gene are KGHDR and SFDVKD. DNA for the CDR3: TGTGCCACCAGTGAAACCGGGACAGTCAGCTCCTACGAGCAGTACGTC. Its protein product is CATSETGTVSSYEQYV.

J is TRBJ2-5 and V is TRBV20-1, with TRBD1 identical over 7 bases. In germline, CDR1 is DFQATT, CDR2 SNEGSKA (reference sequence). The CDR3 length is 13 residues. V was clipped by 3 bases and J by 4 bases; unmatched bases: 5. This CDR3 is CSASQAGGETQYF. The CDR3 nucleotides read TGCAGTGCTAGTCAGGCAGGGGGAGAGACCCAGTACTTC.

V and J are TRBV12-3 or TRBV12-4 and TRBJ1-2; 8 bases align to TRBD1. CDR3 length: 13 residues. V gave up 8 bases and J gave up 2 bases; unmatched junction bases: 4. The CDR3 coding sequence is TGTGCCAGCGGGACAGGCCTAAACTATGGCTACACCTTC. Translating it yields CASGTGLNYGYTF.

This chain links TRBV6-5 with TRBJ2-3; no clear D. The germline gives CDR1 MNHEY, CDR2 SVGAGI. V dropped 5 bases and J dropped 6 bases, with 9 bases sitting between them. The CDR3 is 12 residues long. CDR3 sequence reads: CASSRPGDTQYF. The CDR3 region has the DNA TGTGCCAGCAGTCGCCCGGGCGATACGCAGTATTTT.

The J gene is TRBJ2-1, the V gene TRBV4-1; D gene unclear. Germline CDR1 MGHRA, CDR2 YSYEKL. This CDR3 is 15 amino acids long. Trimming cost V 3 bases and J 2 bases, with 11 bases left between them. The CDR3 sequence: CASSQSSYTYNEQFF. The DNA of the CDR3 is TGCGCCAGCAGCCAGAGTTCTTATACCTACAATGAGCAGTTCTTC.

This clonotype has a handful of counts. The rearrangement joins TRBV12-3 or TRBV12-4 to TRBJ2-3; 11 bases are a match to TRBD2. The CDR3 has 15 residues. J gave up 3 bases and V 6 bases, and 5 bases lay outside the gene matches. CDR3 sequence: CASSRSGGETDTQYF. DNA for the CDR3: TGTGCCAGCAGCCGTAGCGGGGGGGAGACAGATACGCAGTATTTT.

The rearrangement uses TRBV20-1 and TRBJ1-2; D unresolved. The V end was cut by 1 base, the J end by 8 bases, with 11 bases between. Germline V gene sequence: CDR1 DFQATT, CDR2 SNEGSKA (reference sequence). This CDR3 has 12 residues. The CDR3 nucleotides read TGCAGTGCTAGAGCCTCCGGTCAGGGCTACACCTTC. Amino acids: CSARASGQGYTF.

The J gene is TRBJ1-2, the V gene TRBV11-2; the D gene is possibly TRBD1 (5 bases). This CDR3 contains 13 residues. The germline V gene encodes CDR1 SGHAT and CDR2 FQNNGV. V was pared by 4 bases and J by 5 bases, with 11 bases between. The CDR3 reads CASSSPQGYGYTF. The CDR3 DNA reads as TGTGCCAGCAGCTCCCCCCAGGGTTATGGCTACACCTTC.

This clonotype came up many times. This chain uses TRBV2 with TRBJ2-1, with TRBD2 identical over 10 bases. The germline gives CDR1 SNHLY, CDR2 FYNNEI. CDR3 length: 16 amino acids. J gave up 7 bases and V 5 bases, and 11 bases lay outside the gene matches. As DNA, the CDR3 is TGTGCCAGCAGTCGGCGCGTAGCGGGGGGTTTGAATGAGCAGTTCTTC. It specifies CASSRRVAGGLNEQFF.

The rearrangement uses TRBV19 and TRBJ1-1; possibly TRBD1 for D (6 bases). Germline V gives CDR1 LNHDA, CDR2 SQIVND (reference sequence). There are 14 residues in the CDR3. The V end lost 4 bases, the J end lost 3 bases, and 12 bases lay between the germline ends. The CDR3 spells CASSTDSRYTEAFF. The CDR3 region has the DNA TGTGCCAGTAGTACGGACAGCCGTTACACTGAAGCTTTCTTT.